Detailed here is one TCR beta chain. Its antigen is still unknown. Single viable CD3+CD4+CD8-CD45RO+ cells were sorted as the memory CD4+ T cells. These data originate in a study of memory CD4+ T cells and cytomegalovirus serostatus. Study at large: This sample comes from healthy Belgian adults, fewer than ten CMV seropositive, roughly 22 seronegative. Points from the study as a whole: CMV serostatus prediction reached median AUC approximately 0.96, or 0.89 with US-trained model. The CMV-associated TCR signature appears largely within the CD4+ memory repertoire.

The CDR3 length is 16 residues. Germline V gene data show CDR1 as SGDLS and CDR2 as YYNGEE. V was cut by 4 bases and J by 5 bases, with 21 bases left in between. Authors' processing steps: After removing out-of-frame reads, under 2.5 million distinct TCRbeta sequences remained. Method: immunoSEQ multiplex PCR; TCRdb's copy keeps in-frame clones and lacks some. V, J and clone size reflect that table, while D and trimming were determined from the DNA. The sample includes roughly 64,000 clones, roughly 80% of them seen just once. Sample: memory CD4+ T cells from blood. The gene calls are TRBV9 and TRBJ1-1; a weak D match, TRBD1 (6 bases). The TCR was taken from an adult in good health and CMV-seronegative. This chain's CDR3 is CASSPREGLGGTEAFF. The CDR3 region has the DNA TGTGCCAGCAGCCCAAGGGAGGGGTTAGGGGGGACTGAAGCTTTCTTT. Using reference TRBV9 and TRBJ1-1 for the parts outside the CDR3, the full variable domain is DSGVTQTPKHLITATGQRVTLRCSPRSGDLSVYWYQQSLDQGLQFLIQYYNGEERAKGNILERFSAQQFPDLHSELNLSSLELGDSALYFCASSPREGLGGTEAFFGQGTRLTVV.